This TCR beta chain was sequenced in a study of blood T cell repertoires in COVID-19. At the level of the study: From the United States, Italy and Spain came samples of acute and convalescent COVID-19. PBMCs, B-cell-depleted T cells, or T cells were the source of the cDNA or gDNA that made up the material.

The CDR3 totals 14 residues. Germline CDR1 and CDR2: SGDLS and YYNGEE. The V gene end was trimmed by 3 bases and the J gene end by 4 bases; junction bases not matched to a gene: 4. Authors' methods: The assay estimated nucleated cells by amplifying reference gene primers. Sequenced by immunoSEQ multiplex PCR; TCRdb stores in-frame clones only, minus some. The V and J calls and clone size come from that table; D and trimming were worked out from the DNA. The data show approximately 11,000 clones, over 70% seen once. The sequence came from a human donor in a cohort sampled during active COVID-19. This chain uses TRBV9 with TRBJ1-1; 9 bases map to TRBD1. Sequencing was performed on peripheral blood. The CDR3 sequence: CASSGWTGATEAFF. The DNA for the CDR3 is TGTGCCAGCAGCGGCTGGACAGGGGCCACTGAAGCTTTCTTT.